What follows are 16 T cell receptor beta chains derived from one specimen sequenced in a study of T cells in narcolepsy. Profiled with immunoSEQ multiplex PCR; TCRdb holds only in-frame clones, not every one. The table has 25,000 or so clones, approximately 85% seen once. What was sequenced was memory (CD45RA-) CD4+ T cells from blood. These TCRs come from a human donor in good health.

V usage is TRBV5-8 and J usage is TRBJ1-1; D may be TRBD1 (6 bases). Trimming pared 1 base from V and 11 bases from J, leaving 9 bases between. CDR3 length: 11 amino acids. Germline-derived CDR1 and CDR2 are SGHTS and YDEGEE. CDR3 sequence: CASSLRGAAFF. CDR3 DNA sequence: TGTGCCAGCAGCTTGAGGGGGGCGGCTTTCTTT.

The chain has TRBV29-1 and TRBJ2-7, with TRBD2 matching 7 bases. The V gene end was trimmed by 5 bases and the J gene end by 2 bases; junction bases not matched to a gene: 9. The V gene's germline CDR1 is SQVTM and CDR2 ANQGSEA. The CDR3 consists of 14 residues. CDR3 sequence (DNA): TGCAGCGTTATGGGCGGGAGAAACGCCTACGAGCAGTACTTC. It translates to CSVMGGRNAYEQYF.

The genes are TRBV7-6 and TRBJ2-1; D is possibly TRBD1 or TRBD2 (6 bases each). Germline V lookup: CDR1 SGHVS, CDR2 FNYEAQ. This CDR3 region has 19 residues. The germline V and J ends were trimmed by 2 bases and 8 bases, with 28 bases remaining between them. CDR3 protein: CASSLPPGDSHFYSDEQFF. CDR3 DNA sequence: TGTGCCAGCAGCTTACCTCCAGGGGACTCCCATTTTTATAGCGATGAGCAGTTCTTC. Full variable domain (outside the CDR3, taken from reference TRBV7-6 and TRBJ2-1): GAGVSQSPRYKVTKRGQDVALRCDPISGHVSLYWYRQALGQGPEFLTYFNYEAQQDKSGLPNDRFSAERPEGSISTLTIQRTEQRDSAMYRCASSLPPGDSHFYSDEQFFGPGTRLTVL.

The rearrangement uses TRBV7-2 and TRBJ2-5; TRBD2 matches at 7 bases. Germline trimming cut 4 bases from V and 5 bases from J; bases unmatched to any gene: 7. The CDR3 covers 14 residues. Germline CDR1 and CDR2: SGHTA and FQGNSA. CDR3 loop: CASSSPLGGETQYF. The DNA for the CDR3 is TGTGCCAGCAGCTCTCCTCTCGGGGGGGAGACCCAGTACTTC.

Regarding this clone: At one end, the junction sequence differs from germline, possibly due to a read error. J is TRBJ1-1 and V is TRBV10-3; D remains unclear. The CDR3 is made up of 12 amino acids. Germline CDR1 reads ENHRY; CDR2 reads SYGVKD. CDR3 in amino acids: CASSEGRTEAFF. In DNA form, the CDR3 reads TGTGCCAGCAGTGAAGGACGGACTGAAGCTTTCTTT.

The V and J genes are TRBV29-1 and TRBJ2-7; 7 bases line up with TRBD2. Losses at the gene ends were 4 bases for V and 2 bases for J; bases not matched to a gene: 8. Germline V gene data show CDR1 as SQVTM and CDR2 as ANQGSEA. This CDR3 contains 14 residues. This chain's CDR3 is CSVVGRESTYEQYF. DNA of the CDR3: TGCAGCGTTGTAGGGCGGGAGTCGACCTACGAGCAGTACTTC.

This chain uses TRBV14 with TRBJ2-5, with D possibly being TRBD1 (5 bases). This CDR3 region has 15 residues. Trimming removed 3 bases from V and 4 bases from J, with 15 bases in between. The germline CDR1 and CDR2 sequences are SGHDN and FVKESK. DNA of the CDR3: TGTGCCAGCAGCCACCAGGGTGACTTGCGAGAGACCCAGTACTTC. It yields the protein CASSHQGDLRETQYF.

The chain recombines TRBV9 with TRBJ1-3; D call uncertain. The V end was cut by 3 bases, the J end by 0 bases, with 10 bases between. This CDR3 has 15 amino acids. In germline, CDR1 is SGDLS, CDR2 YYNGEE. CDR3 sequence reads: CASSEEGISGNTIYF. In nucleotides, the CDR3 is TGTGCCAGCAGCGAGGAGGGTATCTCTGGAAACACCATATATTTT. The full variable domain, in which reference TRBV9 and TRBJ1-3 provide the parts outside the CDR3, is DSGVTQTPKHLITATGQRVTLRCSPRSGDLSVYWYQQSLDQGLQFLIQYYNGEERAKGNILERFSAQQFPDLHSELNLSSLELGDSALYFCASSEEGISGNTIYFGEGSWLTVV.

This clone has only one observation. The V call is TRBV27, the J call TRBJ2-7; 10 bases line up with TRBD1. V lost 0 bases to trimming and J lost 4 bases; unmatched junction nucleotides: 9. Germline lookup yields CDR1 MNHEY and CDR2 SMNVEV (reference sequence). The CDR3 runs to 17 residues. The CDR3 sequence: CASSLSLFRDRGYEQYF. The CDR3 coding sequence is TGTGCCAGCAGTTTATCTCTTTTTAGGGACAGGGGTTACGAGCAGTACTTC.

The CDR3 DNA follows: TGTGCCAGCAGTTTGGTGTCGGGGGGCAATTCACCCCTCCACTTT. Its translation: CASSLVSGGNSPLHF. The gene calls are TRBV28 and TRBJ1-6; weak D call: TRBD1 (6 bases). Per the germline V gene, CDR1 is MDHEN and CDR2 is SYDVKM. With 3 bases removed from V and 7 bases from J, the gap between germline ends came to 13 bases. This CDR3 comprises 15 residues.

This sequence joins TRBV28 and TRBJ2-2; D possibly corresponds to TRBD2 (6 bases). The CDR3 loop spans 15 amino acids. Germline V lookup: CDR1 MDHEN, CDR2 SYDVKM. V lost 5 bases, J lost 4 bases, and 14 bases lay in between. CDR3 nucleotide sequence: TGTGCCAGCAGTCTCTTGGGGGGTAGCACCGGGGAGCTGTTTTTT. Its translation is CASSLLGGSTGELFF.

The gene calls are TRBV7-8 and TRBJ2-1; TRBD2 aligns across 13 bases. Germline CDR1 reads SGHVS; CDR2 reads FQNEAQ. The ends lost 1 base at V and 6 bases at J; junction bases unmatched: 6. This CDR3 has 17 amino acids. The CDR3 reads CASSLGLGLAGTNEQFF. CDR3 nucleotides: TGTGCCAGCAGCTTAGGGTTGGGACTAGCGGGGACCAATGAGCAGTTCTTC.

The rearrangement links TRBV14 to TRBJ2-2, with a tentative D call TRBD1 (5 bases). The germline CDR1 and CDR2 sequences are SGHDN and FVKESK. The germline V and J ends were trimmed by 5 bases and 5 bases, with 6 bases remaining between them. The CDR3 spans 12 residues. CDR3 DNA sequence: TGTGCCAGCAGCAGGGGAACCGGGGAGCTGTTTTTT. Residues: CASSRGTGELFF.

The rearrangement links TRBV5-1 to TRBJ2-1; possibly TRBD1 for D (6 bases). V was pared by 4 bases and J by 0 bases, with 14 bases between. Germline CDR1 and CDR2: SGHRS and YFSETQ. The CDR3 extends over 16 amino acids. The CDR3: CASSPQGSPSYNEQFF. The CDR3 region has the DNA TGCGCCAGCAGCCCACAGGGTTCCCCCTCCTACAATGAGCAGTTCTTC. The whole variable domain, remainder taken from reference TRBV5-1 and TRBJ2-1, is KAGVTQTPRYLIKTRGQQVTLSCSPISGHRSVSWYQQTPGQGLQFLFEYFSETQRNKGNFPGRFSGRQFSNSRSEMNVSTLELGDSALYLCASSPQGSPSYNEQFFGPGTRLTVL.

The chain uses TRBV27 and TRBJ2-7; 10 bases align to TRBD2. Germline V gene data show CDR1 as MNHEY and CDR2 as SMNVEV (reference sequence). The CDR3 totals 14 residues. V trimming: 4 bases; J trimming: 7 bases; junction bases outside the gene matches: 7. The CDR3 bases are TGTGCCAGCAGTTCAGCGGGAGGGCCTAGGGAGCAGTACTTC. Translated: CASSSAGGPREQYF.

This chain joins TRBV11-1 and TRBJ2-1; D perhaps matches TRBD1 (6 bases). Germline V gene data show CDR1 as SGHAT and CDR2 as FQDESV (reference sequence). The CDR3 is 19 amino acids. Trimming removed 0 bases from V and 9 bases from J, with 27 bases in between. Here the CDR3 reads CASSLAPSRGTGRESEQFF. CDR3 DNA: TGTGCCAGCAGCTTAGCTCCGTCCAGGGGAACAGGTAGAGAATCTGAGCAGTTCTTC.